Listed below are T cell receptor beta chains from one sample, sequenced in a study of response to subunit inactivated influenza vaccine. TCRdb re-derived calls from the RT-PCR reads in MiXCR, one entry per CDR3 protein. The data contain some 500,000 distinct CDR3 sequences, around 25% of them singletons. The sample in question was CD4+ T cells sorted from PBMCs, obtained more than 4 days after vaccination. These receptors were obtained from a man over 45 who received an inactivated influenza vaccine. Each CDR3 is given with its conserved first and last residue. D genes are given only for firm matches. Clone size is stated in some rows and not others, as once, few, many or a class when expanded.

abundance	d_gene	v_gene	j_gene	CDR3aa	CDR3nt
few	-	TRBV6-1	TRBJ1-6	CASSERRESPLHF	TGTGCCAGCAGTGAACGAAGGGAATCACCCCTCCACTTT
-	-	TRBV3-1	TRBJ2-7	CASSQVLYRAYEQYF	TGTGCCAGCAGCCAAGTATTATACAGGGCCTACGAGCAGTACTTC
few	-	TRBV6-6	TRBJ2-2	CASSWGVTGELFF	TGTGCCAGCAGTTGGGGGGTCACCGGGGAGCTGTTTTTT
-	-	TRBV20-1	TRBJ2-7	CSAPLGRSSYEQYF	TGCAGTGCTCCGTTAGGGAGGAGCTCCTACGAGCAGTACTTC
few	-	TRBV20-1	TRBJ2-1	CSALRGRDEQFF	TGCAGTGCTCTCCGGGGCAGGGATGAGCAGTTCTTC
-	-	TRBV4-1	TRBJ2-6	CASSHGQGANVLTF	TGCGCCAGCAGCCATGGACAGGGGGCCAACGTCCTGACTTTC
-	TRBD2	TRBV5-1	TRBJ2-7	CASSTSGGRYEQYF	TGCGCCAGCAGCACTAGCGGGGGGCGTTACGAGCAGTACTTC
many	-	TRBV5-1	TRBJ2-5	CASSLGGILETQYF	TGCGCCAGCAGCTTGGGTGGAATACTAGAGACCCAGTACTTC
few	TRBD1	TRBV6-1	TRBJ2-3	CASRTGGPDTQYF	TGTGCCAGCCGAACAGGGGGCCCTGATACGCAGTATTTT
few	-	TRBV20-1	TRBJ1-5	CSVHQGLSNQPQHF	TGCAGTGTTCATCAGGGGCTTAGCAATCAGCCCCAGCATTTT
-	-	TRBV7-9	TRBJ1-6	CASSLLTLDYNSPLHF	TGTGCCAGCAGCTTATTGACACTGGATTATAATTCACCCCTCCACTTT
-	TRBD1	TRBV20-1	TRBJ1-1	CSAKGTANTEAFF	TGCAGTGCTAAAGGGACAGCGAACACTGAAGCTTTCTTT
few	-	TRBV7-9	TRBJ2-3	CASRDPGQISSTDTQYF	TGTGCCAGCAGAGACCCCGGACAGATTTCTAGCACAGATACGCAGTATTTT
-	TRBD1	TRBV5-1	TRBJ2-7	CASSLSGTGGDEQYF	TGCGCCAGCAGCTTGAGTGGGACAGGGGGCGACGAGCAGTACTTC
-	TRBD2	TRBV20-1	TRBJ2-7	CSANTGGYYEQYF	TGCAGTGCTAACACCGGGGGGTACTACGAGCAGTACTTC
few	-	TRBV7-2	TRBJ2-5	CASSLEIGMKTQYF	TGTGCCAGCAGCTTAGAGATCGGGATGAAGACCCAGTACTTC
few	-	TRBV5-1	TRBJ2-3	CASSLDGQPTDTQYF	TGCGCCAGCAGCTTGGACGGACAGCCCACAGATACGCAGTATTTT
many	-	TRBV12-3/TRBV12-4	TRBJ2-2	CASRVGGNTGELFF	TGTGCCAGCAGAGTCGGGGGGAACACCGGGGAGCTGTTTTTT
-	TRBD1	TRBV29-1	TRBJ2-1	CSSRHRGDNEQFF	TGCAGCTCACGCCACAGGGGGGACAATGAGCAGTTCTTC
few	-	TRBV11-2	TRBJ2-2	CASSLDWKVTRELFF	TGTGCCAGCAGCTTAGATTGGAAAGTTACCCGGGAGCTGTTTTTT